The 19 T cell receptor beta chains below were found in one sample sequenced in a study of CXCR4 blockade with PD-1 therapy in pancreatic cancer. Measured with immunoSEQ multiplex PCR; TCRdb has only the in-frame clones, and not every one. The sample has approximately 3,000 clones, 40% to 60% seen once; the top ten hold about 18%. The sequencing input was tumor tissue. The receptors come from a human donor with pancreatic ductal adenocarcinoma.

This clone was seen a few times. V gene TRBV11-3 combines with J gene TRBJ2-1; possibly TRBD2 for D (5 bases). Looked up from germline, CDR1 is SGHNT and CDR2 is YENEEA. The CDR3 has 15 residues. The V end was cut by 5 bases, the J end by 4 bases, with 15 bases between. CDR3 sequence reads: CASSPKLGSYNEQFF. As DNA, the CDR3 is TGTGCCAGCAGCCCGAAACTAGGTTCTTACAATGAGCAGTTCTTC. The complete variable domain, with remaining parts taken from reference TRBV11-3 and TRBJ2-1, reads EAGVVQSPRYKIIEKKQPVAFWCNPISGHNTLYWYLQNLGQGPELLIRYENEEAVDDSQLPKDRFSAERLKGVDSTLKIQPAELGDSAVYLCASSPKLGSYNEQFFGPGTRLTVL.

The CDR3 is CAIPQGNYGYTF. The CDR3 DNA reads TGTGCCATACCCCAGGGGAACTATGGCTACACCTTC. The J gene is TRBJ1-2, the V gene TRBV28, with D perhaps matching TRBD1 (6 bases). Germline V gives CDR1 MDHEN, CDR2 SYDVKM. The V and J ends lost 10 bases and 2 bases respectively, with 11 bases between them. This CDR3 is 12 amino acids long.

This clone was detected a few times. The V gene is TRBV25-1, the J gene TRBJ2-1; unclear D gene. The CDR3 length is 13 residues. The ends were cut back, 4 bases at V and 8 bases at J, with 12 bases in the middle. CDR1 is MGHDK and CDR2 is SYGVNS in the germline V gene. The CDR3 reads CASSGQFPYEQFF. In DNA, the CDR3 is TGTGCCAGCAGTGGCCAGTTTCCATATGAGCAGTTCTTC.

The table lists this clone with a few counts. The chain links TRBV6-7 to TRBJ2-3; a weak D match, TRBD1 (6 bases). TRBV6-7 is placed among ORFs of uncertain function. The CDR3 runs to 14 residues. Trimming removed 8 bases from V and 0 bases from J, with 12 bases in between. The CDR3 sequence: CASGYRASTDTQYF. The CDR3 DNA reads TGTGCCAGCGGATACAGGGCCAGCACAGATACGCAGTATTTT.

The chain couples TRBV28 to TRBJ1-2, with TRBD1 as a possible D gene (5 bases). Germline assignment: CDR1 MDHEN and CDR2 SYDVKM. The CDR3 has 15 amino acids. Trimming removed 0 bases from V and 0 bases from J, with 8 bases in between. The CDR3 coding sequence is TGTGCCAGCAGTTTATGGGACAACGCTAACTATGGCTACACCTTC. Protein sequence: CASSLWDNANYGYTF.

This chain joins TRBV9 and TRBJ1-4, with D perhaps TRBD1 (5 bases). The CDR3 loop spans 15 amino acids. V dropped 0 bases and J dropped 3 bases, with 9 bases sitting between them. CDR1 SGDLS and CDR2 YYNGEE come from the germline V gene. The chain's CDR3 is CASSVEGHANEKLFF. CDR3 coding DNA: TGTGCCAGCAGCGTAGAGGGGCACGCTAATGAAAAACTGTTTTTT.

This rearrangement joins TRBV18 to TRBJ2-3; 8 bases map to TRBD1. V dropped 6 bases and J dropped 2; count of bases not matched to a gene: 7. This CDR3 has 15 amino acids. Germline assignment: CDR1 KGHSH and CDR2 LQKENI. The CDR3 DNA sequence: TGTGCCAGCTCCCTCGGACAGGGCCACACAGATACGCAGTATTTT. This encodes CASSLGQGHTDTQYF.

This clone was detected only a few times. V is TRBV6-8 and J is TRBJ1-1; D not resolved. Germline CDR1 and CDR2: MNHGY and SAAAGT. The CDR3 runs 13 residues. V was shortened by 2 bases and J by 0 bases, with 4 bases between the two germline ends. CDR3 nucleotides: TGTGCCAGCAGTTACCAAGTGAACACTGAAGCTTTCTTT. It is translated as CASSYQVNTEAFF.

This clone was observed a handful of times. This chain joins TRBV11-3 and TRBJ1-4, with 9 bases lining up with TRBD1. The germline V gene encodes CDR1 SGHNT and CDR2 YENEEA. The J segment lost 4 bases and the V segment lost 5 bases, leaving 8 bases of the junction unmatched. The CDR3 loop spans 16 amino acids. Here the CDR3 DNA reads TGTGCCAGCAGCCCACAGGGGGCCGGGGGTAATGAAAAACTGTTTTTT. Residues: CASSPQGAGGNEKLFF.

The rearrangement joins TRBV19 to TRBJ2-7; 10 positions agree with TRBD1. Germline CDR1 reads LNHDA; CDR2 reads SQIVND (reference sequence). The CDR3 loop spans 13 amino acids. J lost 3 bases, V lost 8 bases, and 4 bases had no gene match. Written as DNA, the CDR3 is TGTGCCAGTGGACAGGGGGGGTTCTACGAGCAGTACTTC. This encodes CASGQGGFYEQYF. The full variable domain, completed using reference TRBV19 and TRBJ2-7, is DGGITQSPKYLFRKEGQNVTLSCEQNLNHDAMYWYRQDPGQGLRLIYYSQIVNDFQKGDIAEGYSVSREKKESFPLTVTSAQKNPTAFYLCASGQGGFYEQYFGPGTRLTVT.

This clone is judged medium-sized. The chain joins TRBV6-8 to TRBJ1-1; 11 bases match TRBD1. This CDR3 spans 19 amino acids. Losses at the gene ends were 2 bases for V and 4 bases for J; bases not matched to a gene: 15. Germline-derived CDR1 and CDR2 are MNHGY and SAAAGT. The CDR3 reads CASSYGLRGQGAVGTEAFF. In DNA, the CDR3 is TGTGCCAGCAGTTACGGCCTCCGAGGACAGGGGGCGGTGGGCACTGAAGCTTTCTTT.

The CDR3 is CASSYLGNGYTF. The CDR3 nucleotides read TGTGCCAGCAGTTATCTGGGCAATGGCTACACCTTC. This sequence joins TRBV6-8 and TRBJ1-2; D is unclear. The germline V gene has CDR1 MNHGY and CDR2 SAAAGT. V lost 3 bases to trimming and J lost 6 bases, with 8 bases between them. The CDR3 loop spans 12 amino acids.

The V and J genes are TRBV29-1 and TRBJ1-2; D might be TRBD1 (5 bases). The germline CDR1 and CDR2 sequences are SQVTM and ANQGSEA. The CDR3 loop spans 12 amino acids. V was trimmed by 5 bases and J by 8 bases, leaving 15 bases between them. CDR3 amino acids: CSVKGDPGGYTF. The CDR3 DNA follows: TGCAGCGTTAAAGGGGACCCCGGCGGCTACACCTTC.

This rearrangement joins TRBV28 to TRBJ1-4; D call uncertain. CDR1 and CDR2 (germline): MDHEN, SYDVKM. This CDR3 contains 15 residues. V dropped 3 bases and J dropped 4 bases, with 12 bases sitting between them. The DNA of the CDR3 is TGTGCCAGCAGTTTGAAGCGGGCGGGTAATGAAAAACTGTTTTTT. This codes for CASSLKRAGNEKLFF.

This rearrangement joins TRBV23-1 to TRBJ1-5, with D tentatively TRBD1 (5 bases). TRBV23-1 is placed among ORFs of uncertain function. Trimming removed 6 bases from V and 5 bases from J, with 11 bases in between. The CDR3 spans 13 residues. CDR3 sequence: CASSLEGDQPQHF. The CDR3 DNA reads TGCGCCAGCAGCTTGGAAGGGGATCAGCCCCAGCATTTT.

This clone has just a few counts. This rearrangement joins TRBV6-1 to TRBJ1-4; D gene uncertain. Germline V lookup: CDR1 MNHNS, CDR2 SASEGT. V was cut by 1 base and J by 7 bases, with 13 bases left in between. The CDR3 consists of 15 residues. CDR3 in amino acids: CASSEGAARSEKLFF. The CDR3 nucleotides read TGTGCCAGCAGTGAAGGGGCAGCTAGGAGTGAAAAACTGTTTTTT.

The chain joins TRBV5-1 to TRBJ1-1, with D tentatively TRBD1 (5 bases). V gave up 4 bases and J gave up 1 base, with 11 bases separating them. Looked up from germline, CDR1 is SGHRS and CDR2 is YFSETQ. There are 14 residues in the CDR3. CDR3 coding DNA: TGCGCCAGCAGCAAACAGGTAGGGAACACTGAAGCTTTCTTT. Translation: CASSKQVGNTEAFF.

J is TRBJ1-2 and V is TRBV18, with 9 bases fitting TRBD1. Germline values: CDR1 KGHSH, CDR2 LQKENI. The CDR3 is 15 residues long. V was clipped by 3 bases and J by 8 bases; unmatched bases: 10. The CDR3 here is CASSPIGTGTGGYTF. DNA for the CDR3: TGTGCCAGCTCACCCATAGGGACAGGGACGGGAGGCTACACCTTC.

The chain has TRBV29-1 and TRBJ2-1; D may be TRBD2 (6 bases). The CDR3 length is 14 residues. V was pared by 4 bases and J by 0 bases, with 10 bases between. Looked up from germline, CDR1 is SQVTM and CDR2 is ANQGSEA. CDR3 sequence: CSVGGLYSYNEQFF. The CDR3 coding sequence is TGCAGCGTTGGGGGACTCTACTCCTACAATGAGCAGTTCTTC.